This T cell receptor (beta chain) was obtained from a study of T-cell memory formation after mild COVID-19. A single record per CDR3 protein comes from TCRdb applying MiXCR to the 5' RACE reads. The profile shows 200,000 to 250,000 distinct CDR3 sequences, about 10% of them singletons. This receptor was taken from a man younger than 30 who had mild COVID-19 (a few samples of this study predate the infection). Cell type and time point are not known. Specimen: PBMCs or a T cell subset sorted from them (not recorded which).

The CDR3 sequence: CAISEIGQQVYGYTF. The CDR3 bases are TGTGCCATCAGTGAAATAGGGCAGCAGGTATATGGCTACACCTTC. The rearrangement joins TRBV10-3 to TRBJ1-2; no clear D. Trimming took off 3 bases at V and 5 bases at J, with 16 bases between the two ends. CDR1 and CDR2 (germline): ENHRY, SYGVKD. The CDR3 loop spans 15 amino acids.